One T cell receptor (beta chain) is described in this entry. In the original workflow: Reference gene primers were amplified, and this amplification served to estimate nucleated cell counts. Measured with immunoSEQ multiplex PCR; TCRdb has only the in-frame clones, and not every one. That table furnishes V, J and clone size, whereas the DNA furnished D and trimming. The sample has 80,000 to 95,000 clones; about four fifths are singletons. This specimen comes from a study of blood T cell repertoires in COVID-19. For the study at large: The origin of the acute and convalescent COVID-19 samples was the United States, Italy and Spain. T cells, B-cell-depleted T cells, or PBMCs provided the cDNA or gDNA that served as material.

CDR1 is LGHNA, CDR2 YSLEER, per germline. The CDR3 spans 17 residues. Trimming at V came to 0 bases and at J to 7 bases, leaving 12 bases not matched to a gene. A Seattle source enrolled patients during active infection and followed them longitudinally. This sequence was found in a man older than 75 with COVID-19, enrolled during active disease. The sequenced sample consisted of peripheral blood. The chain has TRBV4-3 and TRBJ1-2; 9 nucleotides line up with TRBD1. CDR3 in amino acids: CASSQDIRTGERGGYTF. The CDR3 nucleotides are TGCGCCAGCAGCCAAGATATCAGGACAGGGGAACGGGGTGGCTACACCTTC.